This entry features one TCR beta chain sequence. In its sample, this clone was seen once. Its antigen is still unknown. No per-base quality is available; no much larger clone lies one base away. Using the deep immunoSEQ assay, multiplex PCR amplified TCR CDR3 regions from genomic DNA. Genomic DNA extracted from each cell subset was distributed evenly over all wells of several immunoSEQ 96-well plates, and each plate served as one replicate. For sorted subsets, each replicate PCR was loaded with 200 ng genomic DNA, equivalent to approximately 27,000 T cell genomes. The purified libraries were quantified using a Qubit 3.0 fluorometer, sized with a Bioanalyzer 2100, and then quantified again using the KAPA Library Quantification kit. Every immunoSEQ 96-well plate was sequenced on a dedicated single-read 150-cycle Illumina NextSeq 550 flow cell. For the original study's pipeline: Because only junctional sequences without quality scores were contained in the immunoSEQ output, filtering matching that applied to full-length reads could not be performed. To assign V/J genes and CDR3, sequences were annotated against IMGT germline references using PyIR, a Python wrapper for IgBLAST v1.9. Any read was removed if the V/J assignment was weak (E-value above 1e-6), the CDR3 was missing, or the read contained stop codons, out-of-frame junctions, or ambiguous translated residues. V3J clonotypes were defined by identical inferred V gene, J gene, and CDR3 amino acid sequence. To compute the percentage overlap between repertoires, the number of shared unique clonotypes was divided by the size of the smaller repertoire. RTK rarefaction, the Chao1 estimator, and Recon v2.1 estimates of unobserved clonotypes were used to assess repertoire richness. Generation probabilities were computed with OLGA for all TCRbeta clonotypes obtained by the gDNA method from a handful of donors. Not all clones reach the TCRdb copy of this immuneACCESS table, which keeps in-frame sequences only. Checked studies attribute under half of the gap to unresolved V genes and leave the rest unexplained. D and trimming were read from the DNA, whereas the V and J calls and clone size are those reported in that table. This sample holds more than 2 million clones; approximately 94% were observed only once. The top ten hold 0.85% to 1.3% of the sample.

CD8 naive samples were obtained by positive selection for CCR7 among CD45RO-negative cells, yielding a CD45RA+CCR7+ population from which TemRA cells were excluded. Healthy HIV-negative adults with no recently reported acute infections or vaccinations were included as donors. Every donor was a Caucasian adult living in Nashville, Tennessee, USA. Blood was obtained by leukapheresis, after which PBMCs were separated by Ficoll-Histopaque density gradient centrifugation and cryopreserved in liquid nitrogen vapor phase. Analytical flow cytometry was used to check the purity and quantity of every magnetically sorted T cell population. Genomic DNA was isolated from every sorted fraction and measured by UV absorbance on a Nanodrop 2000c. This specimen belongs to a study of shared clonotypes between healthy human individuals (TCRdb year 2020). Notes on the research overall: A few men and a couple of women, aged 18 to 49 years, made up the cohort. Each donor's leukapheresis produced roughly between roughly 0.85 and 10 billion PBMCs. The study deeply sequenced blood TCR repertoires of several healthy adults to estimate repertoire size and the extent of clonotype sharing between individuals. For each donor, CD4 naive and CD4 memory were each run on three plates, CD8 naive on two plates, and CD8 memory on one plate. To increase sequencing depth and limit assay-specific biases, TCR repertoire library preparation and sequencing were carried out by different laboratories using diverse techniques. On the study overall, not on this receptor specifically: Compared with non-shared clonotypes, the clonotypes found in all four sorted-subset donors had higher generation probabilities. Because the study included only a small number of donors, the genetic and exposure-history diversity represented was limited. Pairwise subsampling led to the expectation that sequencing depth would affect the degree of clonotype sharing among donors. Larger estimated clonotype richness was generally found for naive subsets than for memory subsets. Only blood was sampled, and tissue TCR repertoires likely differ from those in blood. When a few donors were compared, the shared fraction of clonotypes was around 5% for naive CD4, 3.5% to 4% for naive CD8, about 2.5% for memory CD4, and around 0.4% for memory CD8. Incomplete sequencing was indicated by rarefaction of sorted-subset datasets, despite the large sequencing depth.

V is trimmed back by 7 bases and J by 0 bases, and the junction contains 4 bases that no gene match accounts for. From its cysteine to its phenylalanine, the CDR3 spans 15 amino acids. Only CDR3 DNA is held: 45 bases, read in frame from base 1. For CDR1 and CDR2, the germline V gene lists MGHDK and SYGVNS. The sequenced sample was naive CD8+ T cells sorted from blood. This specimen's cell subset or site label, interpreted: CD45RA+CCR7+. Recombination linked TRBV25-1 to TRBJ2-1, and 9 junctional nucleotides match TRBD2. The TCR originated in a man aged 18 to 30 in good health. The CDR3 amino acid sequence is: CASTDSGSSYNEQFF. DNA sequence: TGTGCCAGCACCGATAGCGGGAGCTCCTACAATGAGCAGTTCTTC.